This T cell receptor (beta chain) was captured by sequencing in a study of blood T cell repertoires in COVID-19. This clone has more than one count but fewer than ten. Original data processing: Reference gene primer amplification gave nucleated cell count estimates. Profiled with immunoSEQ multiplex PCR; TCRdb holds only in-frame clones, not every one. V, J and clone size were drawn from that table, and D and trimming were deduced from the DNA. Among hundreds of thousands of clones listed, roughly four fifths were seen once. There are 13 residues in the CDR3. V lost 5 bases to trimming and J lost 4 bases; unmatched junction nucleotides: 4. Germline CDR1 reads LNHDA; CDR2 reads SQIVND (reference sequence).

The chain links TRBV19 to TRBJ1-2; 7 nucleotides match TRBD1. Sequenced input: peripheral blood. The sequence was collected from a woman aged 65 to 85 with acute or convalescent COVID-19. The CDR3 DNA is TGTGCCAGTAGTGAGCCAGGGGGCTATGGCTACACCTTC. Its translation: CASSEPGGYGYTF.